The clone carrying this TCR beta chain was seen a single time. Antigen specificity is unknown. Profiling relied on immunoSEQ multiplex PCR, and the TCRdb table lists in-frame clones only, not all of them. The sample records around 8,000 clones, approximately 90% being singletons. The record originates from a study of T cell clonotyping in hematopoietic cell transplantation. V gave up 7 bases and J gave up 0 bases, with 9 bases separating them. This CDR3 region has 14 residues. Germline CDR1 reads MNHEY; CDR2 reads SVGAGI. Notes on the study in general: After transplant, recipient diversity fell while pathologically expanded clonotypes grew through day 180. Cells were unsorted, so CD4 and CD8 contributions were not separated. Higher Inverse Simpson Index values in graft donor and pretransplant recipient predicted broader posttransplant TCR diversity.

The sequenced sample was PBMCs, obtained 180 days after allogeneic stem cell transplant. The clonotype originates from a female patient in her 50s who had an allogeneic stem cell transplant from an unrelated donor, so the T cells may come from the graft donor. Some clones in this sample may be carry-over from other donors' samples. This rearrangement joins TRBV6-5 to TRBJ2-2; possible D gene TRBD1, 5 bases. CDR3 sequence: CASKQTANTGELFF. The CDR3 nucleotides read TGTGCCAGCAAGCAGACAGCGAACACCGGGGAGCTGTTTTTT.